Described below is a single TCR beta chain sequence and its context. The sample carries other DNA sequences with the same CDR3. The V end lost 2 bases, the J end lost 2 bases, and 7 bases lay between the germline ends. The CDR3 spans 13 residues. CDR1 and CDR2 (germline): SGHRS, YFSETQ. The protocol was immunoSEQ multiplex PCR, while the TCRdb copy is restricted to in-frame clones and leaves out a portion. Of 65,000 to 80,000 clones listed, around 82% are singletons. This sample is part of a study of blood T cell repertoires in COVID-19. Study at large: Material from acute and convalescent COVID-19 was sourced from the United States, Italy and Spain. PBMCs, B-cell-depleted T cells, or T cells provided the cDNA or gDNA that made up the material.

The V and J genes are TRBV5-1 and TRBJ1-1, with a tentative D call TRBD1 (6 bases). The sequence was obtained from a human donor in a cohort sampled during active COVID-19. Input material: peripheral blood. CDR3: CASSLGGNTEAFF. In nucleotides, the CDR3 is TGCGCCAGCAGCTTAGGGGGAAACACTGAAGCTTTCTTT.